This T cell receptor beta chain appears in the sequencing data of a study of shared clonotypes between healthy human individuals. Background on the study: The donor group consisted of a couple of women and a few men, aged 18 to 49. Regarding the study as a whole: Several donors showed sharing of 4.5% to 5% of naive CD4 clonotypes.

Repertoires were generated with immunoSEQ multiplex PCR, while TCRdb's copy carries only in-frame clones and drops some. The sample includes millions of clones, about 95% of them seen just once. The CDR3 sequence is 14 residues long. The V and J ends lost 5 bases and 0 bases respectively, with 10 bases between them. The germline gives CDR1 SGHAT, CDR2 FQDESV (reference sequence). As for this clone: Its antigen remains unidentified.

The sequenced material came from naive CD4+ T cells sorted from blood. The subset is: CD45RA+ positively selected. The TCR originated in a man younger than 30 in good health. The J gene is TRBJ1-2, the V gene TRBV11-1, with D perhaps TRBD1 (5 bases). The CDR3 here is CASSPGHANYGYTF. The CDR3 nucleotides read TGTGCCAGCAGCCCAGGACATGCTAACTATGGCTACACCTTC.